Listed here are 28 T cell receptor beta chains from one sample, sequenced in a study of blood T cell repertoires in COVID-19. This table comes from immunoSEQ multiplex PCR, and its TCRdb copy is limited to in-frame clones, with some not included. The sample lists approximately 110,000 clones; approximately 91% were seen once. The specimen was peripheral blood. The receptors come from a woman in her sixties or seventies who had recovered from COVID-19.

V usage is TRBV6-5 and J usage is TRBJ1-2; D unresolved. CDR3 size: 15 residues. Trimming stripped 5 bases from V and 6 bases from J, with 19 bases between. The germline V gene encodes CDR1 MNHEY and CDR2 SVGAGI. CDR3 in DNA: TGTGCCAGCAGTCCTCGCGGCAGTTTCGTCCATGGCTACACCTTC. This translates into CASSPRGSFVHGYTF.

The V and J genes are TRBV7-2 and TRBJ2-7, with 10 bases fitting TRBD2. J gave up 6 bases and V 1 base, and 3 bases lay outside the gene matches. In germline, CDR1 is SGHTA, CDR2 FQGNSA. The CDR3 covers 14 residues. The CDR3: CASSLEAGGREQYF. CDR3 nucleotide sequence: TGTGCCAGCAGCTTAGAAGCGGGAGGGCGCGAGCAGTACTTC.

This rearrangement joins TRBV2 to TRBJ2-3; TRBD1 is a possible D gene (5 bases). Germline V gene lookup returns CDR1 SNHLY and CDR2 FYNNEI. The germline V and J ends were trimmed by 7 bases and 6 bases, with 17 bases remaining between them. The CDR3 is 14 residues long. CDR3 sequence: CASNWAQGADTQYF. DNA for the CDR3: TGTGCCAGCAATTGGGCCCAAGGGGCCGATACGCAGTATTTT.

The chain recombines TRBV18 with TRBJ2-5; 8 nucleotides match TRBD1. V lost 8 bases to trimming and J lost 1 base; unmatched junction nucleotides: 3. CDR3 length: 13 amino acids. The germline CDR1 and CDR2 sequences are KGHSH and LQKENI. The CDR3 DNA is TGTGCCAGCACGGACAGGGCCCAAGAGACCCAGTACTTC. This gives the protein CASTDRAQETQYF.

V is TRBV5-1 and J is TRBJ1-1, with TRBD1 matching 7 bases. The length of the CDR3 is 14 residues. V lost 2 bases, J lost 4 bases, and 5 bases stayed unmatched. CDR1 is SGHRS, CDR2 YFSETQ, per germline. CDR3 region: CASSFTGESTEAFF. The CDR3 nucleotides read TGCGCCAGCAGCTTCACAGGGGAGAGCACTGAAGCTTTCTTT.

In its sample, this clone was seen a few times. The rearrangement joins TRBV28 to TRBJ1-1, with 7 bases lining up with TRBD1. The CDR3 spans 17 residues. Germline trimming cut 6 bases from V and 4 bases from J; bases unmatched to any gene: 17. The germline V gene has CDR1 MDHEN and CDR2 SYDVKM. CDR3 in DNA: TGTGCCAGCAGGGAAGACAGGGTGTGGGTTGTAAGCACTGAAGCTTTCTTT. As protein: CASREDRVWVVSTEAFF.

J is TRBJ1-2 and V is TRBV5-4, with 8 nucleotides matching TRBD1. The CDR3 has 13 residues. CDR1 and CDR2 (germline): SGHNT, YYREEE (reference sequence). V lost 6 bases, J lost 8 bases, and 9 bases stayed unmatched. The DNA of the CDR3 is TGTGCCAGCAACGACAGGGGCGCGGGAGGCTACACCTTC. Translated, it gives CASNDRGAGGYTF.

The chain uses TRBV30 and TRBJ2-1; D remains unclear. This CDR3 has 14 residues. Germline V gives CDR1 GTSNPN, CDR2 SVGIG (reference sequence). Trimming left V 1 base short and J 8 bases short, with 15 bases between. CDR3: CAWSGAPFRYEQFF. DNA of the CDR3: TGTGCCTGGAGTGGGGCCCCCTTTCGGTATGAGCAGTTCTTC.

V and J are TRBV7-2 and TRBJ1-2; no definite D call. The CDR3 is 18 residues long. CDR1 SGHTA and CDR2 FQGNSA come from the germline V gene. V was cut by 5 bases and J by 3 bases, with 25 bases left in between. Here the CDR3 reads CASSPTPFYAHGDYGYTF. The DNA for the CDR3 is TGTGCCAGCAGCCCTACGCCCTTCTACGCCCACGGGGACTATGGCTACACCTTC.

This clone was observed a single time. The gene calls are TRBV15 and TRBJ2-5; D gene uncertain. The CDR3 runs 13 residues. Germline loops: CDR1 LNHNV, CDR2 YYDKDF (reference sequence). V dropped 0 bases and J dropped 2 bases, with 4 bases sitting between them. CDR3 protein: CATSREQQETQYF. CDR3 coding DNA: TGTGCCACCAGCAGAGAACAGCAAGAGACCCAGTACTTC.

The chain uses TRBV6-5 and TRBJ2-3; 11 nucleotides line up with TRBD2. Trimming took 0 bases from V and 8 from J; bases not matched to a gene: 7. This CDR3 comprises 16 residues. The germline CDR1 and CDR2 sequences are MNHEY and SVGAGI. CDR3 sequence reads: CASSYSGSGRGVTQYF. The CDR3 DNA follows: TGTGCCAGCAGTTACTCGGGTAGCGGGAGGGGGGTTACGCAGTATTTT.

The table lists this clone with a few counts. The chain carries TRBV7-9 and TRBJ1-1; possibly TRBD1 for D (5 bases). The CDR3 consists of 17 residues. V was trimmed by 1 base and J by 9 bases, leaving 24 bases between them. From germline, CDR1 is SEHNR and CDR2 FQNEAQ (reference sequence). The CDR3 here is CASSLDVARGKRVKAFF. The CDR3 DNA reads as TGTGCCAGCAGCTTAGATGTGGCTAGGGGAAAGCGGGTCAAAGCTTTCTTT. Drawing the rest from reference TRBV7-9 and TRBJ1-1, the complete variable domain is DTGVSQNPRHKITKRGQNVTFRCDPISEHNRLYWYRQTLGQGPEFLTYFQNEAQLEKSRLLSDRFSAERPKGSFSTLEIQRTEQGDSAMYLCASSLDVARGKRVKAFFGQGTRLTVV.

The CDR3 DNA follows: TGTGCCAGCAGTCCAAGGGGGGGGAGCAATCAGCCCCAGCATTTT. Residues: CASSPRGGSNQPQHF. The J gene is TRBJ1-5, the V gene TRBV2, with a tentative D call TRBD1 (6 bases). V was cut by 5 bases and J by 1 base, with 12 bases left in between. Germline V CDR1 and CDR2: SNHLY, FYNNEI. The CDR3 consists of 15 residues.

This chain uses TRBV10-3 with TRBJ1-2, with 7 bases fitting TRBD1. Trimming cost V 5 bases and J 7 bases; bases outside gene matches: 16. The CDR3 totals 16 residues. Germline CDR1 and CDR2: ENHRY and SYGVKD. The DNA of the CDR3 is TGTGCCATCAGTATCTCCAAGACAGGGACCTCAGGTGGCTACACCTTC. It is translated as CAISISKTGTSGGYTF.

The chain joins TRBV3-1 (or the pseudogene TRBV3-2) to TRBJ2-3; 9 bases are a match to TRBD2. The V gene's germline CDR1 is LGHDT and CDR2 YNNKEL (reference sequence). Germline trimming cut 1 base from V and 4 bases from J; bases unmatched to any gene: 3. The length of the CDR3 is 15 residues. CDR3: CASSQGSGRADTQYF. DNA for the CDR3: TGTGCCAGCAGCCAAGGTAGCGGGAGAGCAGATACGCAGTATTTT.

This clone was seen once. CDR3 DNA: TGTGCCAGCGGCATCGGGGGGCCGTCCTACAATGAGCAGTTCTTC. This translates into CASGIGGPSYNEQFF. This chain links TRBV28 with TRBJ2-1; D is possibly TRBD2 (7 bases). V gave up 8 bases and J gave up 1 base, with 15 bases separating them. Germline V CDR1 and CDR2: MDHEN, SYDVKM. The CDR3 loop spans 15 amino acids.

This clone was counted a single time. V gene TRBV5-1 combines with J gene TRBJ2-5, with D perhaps TRBD1 (5 bases). The V end was cut by 6 bases, the J end by 5 bases, with 14 bases between. Germline V gene lookup returns CDR1 SGHRS and CDR2 YFSETQ. The CDR3 extends over 13 amino acids. CDR3 in amino acids: CASIKVPGETQYF. CDR3 bases: TGCGCCAGCATAAAAGTCCCAGGGGAGACCCAGTACTTC. The complete variable domain, with remaining parts taken from reference TRBV5-1 and TRBJ2-5, reads KAGVTQTPRYLIKTRGQQVTLSCSPISGHRSVSWYQQTPGQGLQFLFEYFSETQRNKGNFPGRFSGRQFSNSRSEMNVSTLELGDSALYLCASIKVPGETQYFGPGTRLLVL.

V usage is TRBV15 and J usage is TRBJ1-4, with 8 positions matching TRBD1. Trimming at V came to 6 bases and at J to 11 bases, leaving 8 bases not matched to a gene. Germline-derived CDR1 and CDR2 are LNHNV and YYDKDF (reference sequence). The CDR3 totals 13 residues. The CDR3 DNA sequence: TGTGCCACCAGGATGACAGGGGTGGAGAAACTGTTTTTT. Residues: CATRMTGVEKLFF.

V gene TRBV5-1 combines with J gene TRBJ2-7; 11 positions agree with TRBD2. V trimming: 4 bases; J trimming: 2 bases; junction bases outside the gene matches: 5. This CDR3 is built from 15 residues. Germline CDR1 reads SGHRS; CDR2 reads YFSETQ. The CDR3 sequence: CASSAGTSGTYEQYF. CDR3 coding DNA: TGCGCCAGCAGCGCCGGGACTAGCGGAACCTACGAGCAGTACTTC.

The chain joins TRBV7-9 to TRBJ1-5; D is unresolved. Germline-derived CDR1 and CDR2 are SEHNR and FQNEAQ (reference sequence). The CDR3 is 12 amino acids. V was cut by 5 bases and J by 7 bases, with 9 bases left in between. CDR3 bases: TGTGCCAGCAGCCGTGGAGAACAGCCCCAGCATTTT. It translates to CASSRGEQPQHF.

V is TRBV19 and J is TRBJ2-5; D possibly corresponds to TRBD2 (6 bases). There are 14 residues in the CDR3. The germline V gene has CDR1 LNHDA and CDR2 SQIVND (reference sequence). V lost 6 bases to trimming and J lost 5 bases, with 16 bases between them. CDR3 residues: CASSPWGVEETQYF. The CDR3 region has the DNA TGTGCCAGTAGCCCTTGGGGGGTTGAGGAGACCCAGTACTTC. The variable domain in full, with the rest retrieved from reference TRBV19 and TRBJ2-5, is DGGITQSPKYLFRKEGQNVTLSCEQNLNHDAMYWYRQDPGQGLRLIYYSQIVNDFQKGDIAEGYSVSREKKESFPLTVTSAQKNPTAFYLCASSPWGVEETQYFGPGTRLLVL.

V usage is TRBV5-1 and J usage is TRBJ1-1; tentatively, D is TRBD1 (6 bases). From germline, CDR1 is SGHRS and CDR2 YFSETQ. CDR3 size: 13 residues. The V end was cut by 4 bases, the J end by 6 bases, with 13 bases between. DNA of the CDR3: TGCGCCAGCAGCGGGGGAGGGGGTCCTGAAGCTTTCTTT. Protein sequence: CASSGGGGPEAFF.

V usage is TRBV18 and J usage is TRBJ2-1; 13 nucleotides align to TRBD2. In germline, CDR1 is KGHSH, CDR2 LQKENI. The ends lost 0 bases at V and 5 bases at J; junction bases unmatched: 4. The CDR3 totals 17 residues. CDR3 bases: TGTGCCAGCTCACCACCGGGACTAGCGGGACGTAACAATGAGCAGTTCTTC. This sequence encodes CASSPPGLAGRNNEQFF. The full variable domain, rest sourced from reference TRBV18 and TRBJ2-1, is NAGVMQNPRHLVRRRGQEARLRCSPMKGHSHVYWYRQLPEEGLKFMVYLQKENIIDESGMPKERFSAEFPKEGPSILRIQQVVRGDSAAYFCASSPPGLAGRNNEQFFGPGTRLTVL.

V usage is TRBV20-1 and J usage is TRBJ1-2; no definite D call. CDR1 DFQATT and CDR2 SNEGSKA come from the germline V gene (reference sequence). V dropped 6 bases and J dropped 2 bases, with 7 bases sitting between them. The CDR3 is 11 amino acids. The DNA for the CDR3 is TGCAGTGCCTACTTCAACTATGGCTACACCTTC. Residues: CSAYFNYGYTF.

This chain uses TRBV24-1 with TRBJ2-3; 9 bases fit TRBD1. CDR3 length equals 16 residues. The V gene's germline CDR1 is KGHDR and CDR2 SFDVKD. Germline trimming cut 3 bases from V and 0 bases from J; bases unmatched to any gene: 3. CDR3 bases: TGTGCCACCAGTGATGTCGGGACAGGGAGCACAGATACGCAGTATTTT. As protein: CATSDVGTGSTDTQYF.

The gene calls are TRBV7-3 and TRBJ2-1, with 9 bases fitting TRBD2. V lost 4 bases, J lost 4 bases, and 11 bases stayed unmatched. Germline loops: CDR1 SGHTA, CDR2 FQGTGA. The CDR3 sequence is 17 residues long. This CDR3 reads CASSSSGRTSEYNEQFF. In DNA form, the CDR3 reads TGTGCCAGCAGCTCCTCAGGTCGGACTAGCGAGTACAATGAGCAGTTCTTC.

The chain joins TRBV5-1 to TRBJ2-1; maybe TRBD1 (5 bases). In germline, CDR1 is SGHRS, CDR2 YFSETQ. V lost 3 bases and J 3 bases, leaving 7 bases between the germline ends. The CDR3 is 13 amino acids. The CDR3 loop is CASSSQGYNEQFF. The CDR3 DNA reads as TGCGCCAGCAGCTCCCAGGGCTACAATGAGCAGTTCTTC. Using reference TRBV5-1 and TRBJ2-1 for the parts outside the CDR3, the full variable domain is KAGVTQTPRYLIKTRGQQVTLSCSPISGHRSVSWYQQTPGQGLQFLFEYFSETQRNKGNFPGRFSGRQFSNSRSEMNVSTLELGDSALYLCASSSQGYNEQFFGPGTRLTVL.

The table lists this clone with a count of one. The chain is built from TRBV6-5 and TRBJ1-2; D unresolved. Trimming shortened V by 0 bases and J by 5 bases, and 13 bases separated the two germline ends. The CDR3 runs to 15 residues. Germline CDR1 reads MNHEY; CDR2 reads SVGAGI. The CDR3 is CASSYSRAQTYGYTF. CDR3 sequence (DNA): TGTGCCAGCAGTTACTCGAGGGCCCAGACGTATGGCTACACCTTC.